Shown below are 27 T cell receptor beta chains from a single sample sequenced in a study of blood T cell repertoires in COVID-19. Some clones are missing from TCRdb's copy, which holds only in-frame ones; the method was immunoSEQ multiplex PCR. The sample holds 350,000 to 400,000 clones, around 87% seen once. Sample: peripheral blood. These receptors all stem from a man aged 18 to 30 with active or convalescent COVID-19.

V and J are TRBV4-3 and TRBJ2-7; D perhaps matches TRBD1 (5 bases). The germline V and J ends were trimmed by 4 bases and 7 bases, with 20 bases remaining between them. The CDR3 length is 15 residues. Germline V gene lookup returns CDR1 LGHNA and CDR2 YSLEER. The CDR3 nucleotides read TGCGCCAGCAGCCCTGGGGCACTCAGCTCCGGGGAGCAGTACTTC. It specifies CASSPGALSSGEQYF.

The chain's CDR3 is CSVGVVIGYTF. Here the CDR3 DNA reads TGCAGCGTTGGAGTGGTCATTGGCTACACCTTC. V and J are TRBV29-1 and TRBJ1-2; D gene uncertain. The length of the CDR3 is 11 residues. CDR1 is SQVTM, CDR2 ANQGSEA, per germline. Trimming left V 4 bases short and J 7 bases short, with 10 bases between.

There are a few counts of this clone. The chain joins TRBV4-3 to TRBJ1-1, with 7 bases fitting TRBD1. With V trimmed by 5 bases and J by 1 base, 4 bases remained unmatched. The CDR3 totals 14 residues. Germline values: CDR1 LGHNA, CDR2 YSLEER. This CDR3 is CASSEYRGNTEAFF. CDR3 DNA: TGCGCCAGCAGCGAGTACAGGGGGAACACTGAAGCTTTCTTT.

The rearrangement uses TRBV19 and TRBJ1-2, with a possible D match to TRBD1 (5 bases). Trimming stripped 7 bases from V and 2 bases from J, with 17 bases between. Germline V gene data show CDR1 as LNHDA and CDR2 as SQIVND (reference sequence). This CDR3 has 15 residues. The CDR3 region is CASTKTTTANYGYTF. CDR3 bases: TGTGCCAGTACCAAGACAACGACAGCGAACTATGGCTACACCTTC. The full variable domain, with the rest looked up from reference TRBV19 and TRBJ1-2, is DGGITQSPKYLFRKEGQNVTLSCEQNLNHDAMYWYRQDPGQGLRLIYYSQIVNDFQKGDIAEGYSVSREKKESFPLTVTSAQKNPTAFYLCASTKTTTANYGYTFGSGTRLTVV.

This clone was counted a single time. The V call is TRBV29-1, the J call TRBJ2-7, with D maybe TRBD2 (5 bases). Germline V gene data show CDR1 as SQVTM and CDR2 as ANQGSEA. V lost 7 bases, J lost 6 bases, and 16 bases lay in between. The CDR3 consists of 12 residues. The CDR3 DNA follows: TGCAGCGCCCCCGGATCACGGGGCGAGCAGTACTTC. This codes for CSAPGSRGEQYF.

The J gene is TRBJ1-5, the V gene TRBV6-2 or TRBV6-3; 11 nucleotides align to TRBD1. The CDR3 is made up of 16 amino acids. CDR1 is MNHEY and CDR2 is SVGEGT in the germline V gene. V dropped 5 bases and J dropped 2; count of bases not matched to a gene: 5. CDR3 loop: CASSRTGGWGNQPQHF. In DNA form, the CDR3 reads TGTGCCAGCAGTAGGACAGGGGGCTGGGGCAATCAGCCCCAGCATTTT.

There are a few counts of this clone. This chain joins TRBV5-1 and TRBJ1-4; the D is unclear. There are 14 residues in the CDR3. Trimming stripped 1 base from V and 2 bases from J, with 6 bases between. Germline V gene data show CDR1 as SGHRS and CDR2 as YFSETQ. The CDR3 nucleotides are TGCGCCAGCAGCTTGAGCAGGACTAATGAAAAACTGTTTTTT. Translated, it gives CASSLSRTNEKLFF.

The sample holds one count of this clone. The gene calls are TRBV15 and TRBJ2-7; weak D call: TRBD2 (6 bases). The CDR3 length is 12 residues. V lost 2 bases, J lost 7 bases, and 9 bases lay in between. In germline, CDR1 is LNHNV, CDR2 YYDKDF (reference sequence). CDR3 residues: CATSRFGGEQYF. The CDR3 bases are TGTGCCACCAGCAGATTTGGGGGGGAGCAGTACTTC.

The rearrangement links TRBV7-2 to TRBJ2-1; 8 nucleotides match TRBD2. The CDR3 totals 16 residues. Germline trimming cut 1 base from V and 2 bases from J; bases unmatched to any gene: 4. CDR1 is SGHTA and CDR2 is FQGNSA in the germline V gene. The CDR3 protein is CASSLDSAGAYNEQFF. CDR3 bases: TGTGCCAGCAGCTTAGACTCAGCGGGGGCCTACAATGAGCAGTTCTTC.

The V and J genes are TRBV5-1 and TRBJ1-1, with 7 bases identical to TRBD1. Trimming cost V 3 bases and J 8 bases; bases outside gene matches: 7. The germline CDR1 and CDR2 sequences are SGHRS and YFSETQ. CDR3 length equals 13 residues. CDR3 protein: CASSSPGGEEAFF. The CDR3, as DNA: TGCGCCAGCAGCTCCCCAGGGGGAGAGGAAGCTTTCTTT.

The CDR3 region is CASSQVLTGPDTDTQYF. The CDR3 DNA follows: TGCGCCAGCAGCCAAGTCCTGACAGGCCCGGACACAGATACGCAGTATTTT. The chain joins TRBV4-1 to TRBJ2-3; D is possibly TRBD1 (6 bases). Trimming stripped 1 base from V and 2 bases from J, with 16 bases between. The CDR3 loop spans 17 amino acids. In germline, CDR1 is MGHRA, CDR2 YSYEKL.

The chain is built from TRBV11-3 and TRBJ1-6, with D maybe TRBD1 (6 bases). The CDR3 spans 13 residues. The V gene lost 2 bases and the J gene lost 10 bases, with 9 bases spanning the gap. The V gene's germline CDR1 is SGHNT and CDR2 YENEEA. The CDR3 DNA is TGTGCCAGCAGCTTAAGGGGGGGCTCACCCCTCCACTTT. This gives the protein CASSLRGGSPLHF.

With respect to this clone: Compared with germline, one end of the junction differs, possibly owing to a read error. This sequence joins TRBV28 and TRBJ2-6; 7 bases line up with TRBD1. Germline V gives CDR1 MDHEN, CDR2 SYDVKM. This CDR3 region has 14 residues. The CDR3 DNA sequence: TGTGCCACGGGCGACAGGGCTGGGGCCAACGTGCTGACTTTC. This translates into CATGDRAGANVLTF.

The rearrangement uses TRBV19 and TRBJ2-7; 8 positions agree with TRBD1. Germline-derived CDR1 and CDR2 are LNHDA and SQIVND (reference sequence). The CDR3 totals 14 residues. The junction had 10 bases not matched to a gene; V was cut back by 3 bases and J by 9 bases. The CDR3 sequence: CASSITLDREAQYF. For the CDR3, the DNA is TGTGCCAGTAGTATTACTCTGGACAGGGAAGCGCAGTACTTC.

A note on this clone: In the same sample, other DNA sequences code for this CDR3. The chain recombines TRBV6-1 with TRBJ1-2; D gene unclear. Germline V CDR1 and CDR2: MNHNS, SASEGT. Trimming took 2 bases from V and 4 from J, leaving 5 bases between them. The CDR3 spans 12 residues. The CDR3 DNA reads TGTGCCAGCAGTGAACCCGGCTATGGCTACACCTTC. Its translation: CASSEPGYGYTF.

The CDR3 sequence is CASSLLASSNEQFF. CDR3 coding DNA: TGTGCCAGCAGTTTATTAGCTAGCAGTAATGAGCAGTTCTTC. The V call is TRBV28, the J call TRBJ2-1; possible D gene TRBD2, 5 bases. Trimming shortened V by 1 base and J by 7 bases, and 11 bases separated the two germline ends. CDR1 MDHEN and CDR2 SYDVKM come from the germline V gene. This CDR3 spans 14 amino acids.

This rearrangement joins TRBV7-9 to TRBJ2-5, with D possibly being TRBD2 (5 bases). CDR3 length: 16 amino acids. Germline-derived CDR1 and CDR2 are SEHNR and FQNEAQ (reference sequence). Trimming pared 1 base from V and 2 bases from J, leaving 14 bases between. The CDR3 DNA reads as TGTGCCAGCAGCTTAGGCGGGTCCGGCCAGCAAGAGACCCAGTACTTC. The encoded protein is CASSLGGSGQQETQYF.

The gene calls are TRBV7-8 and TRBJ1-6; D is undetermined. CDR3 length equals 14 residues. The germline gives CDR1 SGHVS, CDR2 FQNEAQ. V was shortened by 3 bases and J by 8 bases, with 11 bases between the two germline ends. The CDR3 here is CASSLTGIDSPLHF. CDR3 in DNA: TGTGCCAGCAGCTTGACCGGGATCGATTCACCCCTCCACTTT.

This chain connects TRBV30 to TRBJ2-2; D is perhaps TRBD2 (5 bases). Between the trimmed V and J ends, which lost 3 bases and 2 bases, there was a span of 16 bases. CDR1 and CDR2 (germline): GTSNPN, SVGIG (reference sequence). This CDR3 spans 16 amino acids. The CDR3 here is CAWRLLSRGNTGELFF. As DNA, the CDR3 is TGTGCCTGGAGACTCTTATCTCGGGGTAACACCGGGGAGCTGTTTTTT.

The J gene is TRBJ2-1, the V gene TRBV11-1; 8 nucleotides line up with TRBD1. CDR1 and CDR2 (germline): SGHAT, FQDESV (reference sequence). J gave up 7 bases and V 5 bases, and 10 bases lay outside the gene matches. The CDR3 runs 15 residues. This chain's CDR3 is CASSARDRPVNEQFF. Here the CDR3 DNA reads TGTGCCAGCAGCGCCCGGGACAGGCCTGTTAATGAGCAGTTCTTC.

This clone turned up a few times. The CDR3 is CASSLAPERGPESFGELFF. CDR3 DNA sequence: TGTGCCAGCAGCTTGGCCCCTGAGCGGGGTCCAGAATCATTCGGGGAGCTGTTTTTT. The rearrangement joins TRBV5-4 to TRBJ2-2; 7 positions agree with TRBD2. From germline, CDR1 is SGHNT and CDR2 YYREEE (reference sequence). Trimming at V came to 0 bases and at J to 7 bases, leaving 18 bases not matched to a gene. This CDR3 spans 19 amino acids.

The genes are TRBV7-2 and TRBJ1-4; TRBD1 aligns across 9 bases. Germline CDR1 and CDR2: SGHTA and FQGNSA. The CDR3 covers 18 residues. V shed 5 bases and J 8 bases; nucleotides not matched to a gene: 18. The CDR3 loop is CASSSRGQGRAWEEKLFF. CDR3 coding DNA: TGTGCCAGCAGCAGCAGAGGACAGGGGCGGGCATGGGAAGAAAAACTGTTTTTT.

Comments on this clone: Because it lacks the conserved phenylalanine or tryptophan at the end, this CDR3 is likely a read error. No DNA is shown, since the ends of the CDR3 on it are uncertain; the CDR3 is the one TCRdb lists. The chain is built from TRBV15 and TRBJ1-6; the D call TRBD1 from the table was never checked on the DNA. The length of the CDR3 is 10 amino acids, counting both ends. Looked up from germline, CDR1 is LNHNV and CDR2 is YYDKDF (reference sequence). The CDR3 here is CATSRDRATL.

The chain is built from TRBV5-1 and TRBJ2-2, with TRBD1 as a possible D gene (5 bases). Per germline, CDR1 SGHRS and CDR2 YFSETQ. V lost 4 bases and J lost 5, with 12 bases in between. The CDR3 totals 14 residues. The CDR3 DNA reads TGCGCCAGCAGCACCCGACAGAAAACCGGGGAGCTGTTTTTT. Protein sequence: CASSTRQKTGELFF.

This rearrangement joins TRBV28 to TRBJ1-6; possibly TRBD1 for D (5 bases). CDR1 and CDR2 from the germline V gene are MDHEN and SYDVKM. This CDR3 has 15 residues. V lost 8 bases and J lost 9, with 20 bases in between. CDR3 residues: CASHTPQGGSSPLHF. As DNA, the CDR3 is TGTGCCAGCCATACCCCCCAGGGAGGGAGTTCACCCCTCCACTTT. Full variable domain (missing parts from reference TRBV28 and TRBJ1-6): DVKVTQSSRYLVKRTGEKVFLECVQDMDHENMFWYRQDPGLGLRLIYFSYDVKMKEKGDIPEGYSVSREKKERFSLILESASTNQTSMYLCASHTPQGGSSPLHFGNGTRLTVT.

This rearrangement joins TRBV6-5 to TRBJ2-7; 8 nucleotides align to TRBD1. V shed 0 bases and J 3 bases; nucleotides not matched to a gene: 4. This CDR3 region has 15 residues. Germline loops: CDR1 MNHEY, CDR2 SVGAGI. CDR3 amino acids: CASSYSHRGFYEQYF. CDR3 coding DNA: TGTGCCAGCAGTTACTCACACAGGGGGTTCTACGAGCAGTACTTC.

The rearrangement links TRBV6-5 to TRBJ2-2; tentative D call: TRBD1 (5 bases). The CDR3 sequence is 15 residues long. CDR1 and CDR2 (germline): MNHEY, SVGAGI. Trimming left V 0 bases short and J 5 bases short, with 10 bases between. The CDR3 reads CASSYSTQGTGELFF. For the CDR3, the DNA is TGTGCCAGCAGTTACTCGACTCAGGGAACCGGGGAGCTGTTTTTT.